These 27 T cell receptor beta chains were sequenced from one sample in a study of cytomegalovirus exposure and HLA in healthy donors. The repertoire was sequenced with immunoSEQ multiplex PCR; TCRdb's copy has only in-frame clones and lacks some. The data hold about 330,000 clones, with about 85% observed a single time. Sequences were obtained from PBMCs. Every receptor here comes from a woman aged 25 to 39 in good health and CMV-seropositive.

The chain recombines TRBV7-2 with TRBJ1-1, with 7 bases aligning to TRBD1. The ends lost 5 bases at V and 1 base at J; junction bases unmatched: 13. The germline V gene encodes CDR1 SGHTA and CDR2 FQGNSA. CDR3 length: 17 amino acids. The CDR3 coding sequence is TGTGCCAGCAGCCCTTGGACAGGAAAAGTAACGAACACTGAAGCTTTCTTT. Translating gives CASSPWTGKVTNTEAFF.

The J gene is TRBJ2-1, the V gene TRBV7-9; a possible D gene is TRBD2 (5 bases). Germline loops: CDR1 SEHNR, CDR2 FQNEAQ (reference sequence). The CDR3 has 17 residues. Trimming removed 3 bases from V and 2 bases from J, with 17 bases in between. In DNA, the CDR3 is TGTGCCAGCAGCTTTCCTCGGACTGGCGAGGCCTACAATGAGCAGTTCTTC. Its protein product is CASSFPRTGEAYNEQFF.

The rearrangement links TRBV5-6 to TRBJ2-2, with a tentative D call TRBD2 (5 bases). This CDR3 spans 16 amino acids. V lost 2 bases to trimming and J lost 5 bases, with 16 bases between them. Germline V CDR1 and CDR2: SGHDT, YYEEEE. The CDR3 coding sequence is TGTGCCAGCAGCTTTGTAGCGCCGGGCCGGACCGGGGAGCTGTTTTTT. Protein sequence: CASSFVAPGRTGELFF.

Notes on this clone: Additional DNA sequences in this sample encode the identical CDR3. This sequence joins TRBV7-2 and TRBJ2-7, with D unclear. Trimming removed 2 bases at V and 1 base at J, with 0 bases between. Germline-derived CDR1 and CDR2 are SGHTA and FQGNSA. The CDR3 runs to 11 residues. CDR3 residues: CASSLSYEQYF. In DNA form, the CDR3 reads TGTGCCAGCAGCTTATCCTACGAGCAGTACTTC.

The chain couples TRBV5-1 to TRBJ2-3; TRBD2 is a possible D gene (5 bases). The V gene's germline CDR1 is SGHRS and CDR2 YFSETQ. The CDR3 is 14 amino acids. The ends were cut back, 0 bases at V and 7 bases at J, with 12 bases in the middle. In DNA form, the CDR3 reads TGCGCCAGCAGCTTGGGAGCTCTAGCAAATACGCAGTATTTT. This gives the protein CASSLGALANTQYF. Combining the CDR3 with reference TRBV5-1 and TRBJ2-3 gives the whole variable domain KAGVTQTPRYLIKTRGQQVTLSCSPISGHRSVSWYQQTPGQGLQFLFEYFSETQRNKGNFPGRFSGRQFSNSRSEMNVSTLELGDSALYLCASSLGALANTQYFGPGTRLTVL.

This sequence joins TRBV18 and TRBJ1-3; TRBD1 is a possible D gene (5 bases). V was cut by 1 base and J by 0 bases, with 19 bases left in between. The CDR3 contains 19 residues. Germline V gives CDR1 KGHSH, CDR2 LQKENI. Here the CDR3 reads CASSPQIIGTYGSGNTIYF. CDR3 coding DNA: TGTGCCAGCTCACCACAGATCATCGGGACGTATGGCTCTGGAAACACCATATATTTT. Supplemented by reference TRBV18 and TRBJ1-3, the full variable domain reads NAGVMQNPRHLVRRRGQEARLRCSPMKGHSHVYWYRQLPEEGLKFMVYLQKENIIDESGMPKERFSAEFPKEGPSILRIQQVVRGDSAAYFCASSPQIIGTYGSGNTIYFGEGSWLTVV.

J is TRBJ2-5 and V is TRBV25-1; a possible D gene is TRBD2 (6 bases). The CDR3 totals 13 residues. Trimming cost V 6 bases and J 1 base, with 9 bases left between them. Looked up from germline, CDR1 is MGHDK and CDR2 is SYGVNS. Here the CDR3 DNA reads TGTGCCAGCAGGCGGGACTTCCAAGAGACCCAGTACTTC. Its protein product is CASRRDFQETQYF.

This chain links TRBV6-1 with TRBJ1-5; TRBD1 matches 10 bases. V lost 3 bases to trimming and J lost 5 bases; unmatched junction nucleotides: 7. Looked up from germline, CDR1 is MNHNS and CDR2 is SASEGT. This CDR3 spans 16 amino acids. CDR3 amino acids: CASSEWKTGGYQPQHF. Here the CDR3 DNA reads TGTGCCAGCAGTGAGTGGAAGACAGGGGGCTATCAGCCCCAGCATTTT.

This clone was detected only a few times. The CDR3 coding sequence is TGTGCCAGCAGCCGCGATACTAGCGGCTCCTACAATGAGCAGTTCTTC. Its translation: CASSRDTSGSYNEQFF. The chain employs TRBV4-2 and TRBJ2-1; TRBD2 matches at 8 bases. CDR3 length: 16 residues. Germline CDR1 is LGHNA and CDR2 is YNFKEQ. Trimming took 4 bases from V and 0 from J; bases not matched to a gene: 5.

The chain uses TRBV2 and TRBJ1-1; D is perhaps TRBD1 (6 bases). V gave up 8 bases and J gave up 7 bases, with 14 bases separating them. The CDR3 has 12 residues. Germline-derived CDR1 and CDR2 are SNHLY and FYNNEI. CDR3 in DNA: TGTGCCAGCCTAAAAGGACAGCTTGAAGCTTTCTTT. Protein sequence: CASLKGQLEAFF. The complete variable domain, with remaining parts taken from reference TRBV2 and TRBJ1-1, reads EPEVTQTPSHQVTQMGQEVILRCVPISNHLYFYWYRQILGQKVEFLVSFYNNEISEKSEIFDDQFSVERPDGSNFTLKIRSTKLEDSAMYFCASLKGQLEAFFGQGTRLTVV.

The chain couples TRBV23-1 to TRBJ2-7, with 8 positions matching TRBD1. TRBV23-1 is identified as an open reading frame with a role that is uncertain. J lost 1 base, V lost 8 bases, and 7 bases had no gene match. The CDR3 has 14 amino acids. The CDR3 here is CASVQGVMSYEQYF. The CDR3 DNA reads as TGCGCCAGCGTACAGGGGGTCATGTCCTACGAGCAGTACTTC.

The chain recombines TRBV27 with TRBJ2-7, with D uncertain. The V gene's germline CDR1 is MNHEY and CDR2 SMNVEV (reference sequence). The CDR3 sequence is 13 residues long. Trimming removed 5 bases at V and 4 bases at J, with 12 bases between. Written as DNA, the CDR3 is TGTGCCAGCAGTAGGGCCCAAGCTTACGAGCAGTACTTC. It translates to CASSRAQAYEQYF.

This chain links TRBV7-3 with TRBJ2-5; TRBD2 aligns across 7 bases. CDR1 and CDR2 from the germline V gene are SGHTA and FQGTGA. Unmatched junction bases numbered 1, after V lost 5 bases and J lost 1 base. This CDR3 is built from 13 residues. The CDR3 reads CASSREVQETQYF. In DNA form, the CDR3 reads TGTGCCAGCAGCCGGGAGGTCCAAGAGACCCAGTACTTC.

V is TRBV29-1 and J is TRBJ1-5; 7 bases line up with TRBD1. V lost 4 bases, J lost 7 bases, and 7 bases stayed unmatched. Germline CDR1 and CDR2: SQVTM and ANQGSEA. This CDR3 comprises 13 residues. The DNA for the CDR3 is TGCAGCGTTGCTACAGGGGCGGTACAGCCCCAGCATTTT. As protein: CSVATGAVQPQHF.

The chain is built from TRBV5-1 and TRBJ2-5, with 11 nucleotides matching TRBD2. CDR1 and CDR2 from the germline V gene are SGHRS and YFSETQ. The J segment lost 0 bases and the V segment lost 4 bases, leaving 5 bases of the junction unmatched. The CDR3 consists of 16 residues. CDR3 region: CASSTWTSGYQETQYF. CDR3 nucleotides: TGCGCCAGCAGCACCTGGACTAGCGGGTACCAAGAGACCCAGTACTTC.

The J gene is TRBJ1-2, the V gene TRBV5-1; TRBD1 might be the D (6 bases). The CDR3 has 15 amino acids. Germline lookup yields CDR1 SGHRS and CDR2 YFSETQ. V lost 4 bases to trimming and J lost 0 bases, with 13 bases between them. The DNA for the CDR3 is TGCGCCAGCAGCCCGGGGGACAATACTAACTATGGCTACACCTTC. Its translation: CASSPGDNTNYGYTF.

CDR3 in amino acids: CASNPGQGMNTEAFF. DNA for the CDR3: TGTGCCAGCAACCCGGGACAGGGAATGAACACTGAAGCTTTCTTT. V and J are TRBV2 and TRBJ1-1; 9 bases are shared with TRBD1. The CDR3 has 15 amino acids. Germline assignment: CDR1 SNHLY and CDR2 FYNNEI. Trimming at V came to 7 bases and at J to 0 bases, leaving 6 bases not matched to a gene. The full variable domain, its missing parts supplied by reference TRBV2 and TRBJ1-1, is EPEVTQTPSHQVTQMGQEVILRCVPISNHLYFYWYRQILGQKVEFLVSFYNNEISEKSEIFDDQFSVERPDGSNFTLKIRSTKLEDSAMYFCASNPGQGMNTEAFFGQGTRLTVV.

This chain joins TRBV6-5 and TRBJ2-6; D is unclear. Trimming cost V 0 bases and J 0 bases, with 6 bases left between them. The CDR3 contains 16 residues. Germline lookup yields CDR1 MNHEY and CDR2 SVGAGI. This CDR3 reads CASSYSGSSGANVLTF. In DNA form, the CDR3 reads TGTGCCAGCAGTTACTCCGGCAGCTCTGGGGCCAACGTCCTGACTTTC.

The J gene is TRBJ2-1, the V gene TRBV11-3; 9 bases line up with TRBD2. The germline V gene encodes CDR1 SGHNT and CDR2 YENEEA. The CDR3 length is 14 residues. With V trimmed by 1 base and J by 8 bases, 3 bases remained unmatched. This chain's CDR3 is CASSLVGTSHEQFF. The DNA of the CDR3 is TGTGCCAGCAGCTTAGTGGGGACTAGCCATGAGCAGTTCTTC.

About this clone itself: Other DNA sequences in this sample translate to the same CDR3. V usage is TRBV28 and J usage is TRBJ2-7, with D maybe TRBD1 (5 bases). The CDR3 length is 12 residues. The germline V gene encodes CDR1 MDHEN and CDR2 SYDVKM. Trimming shortened V by 6 bases and J by 2 bases, and 8 bases separated the two germline ends. The CDR3 region has the DNA TGTGCCAGCAGAACAGGAGCCTACGAGCAGTACTTC. As protein: CASRTGAYEQYF.

The rearrangement links TRBV5-1 to TRBJ2-7, with D hard to call. Germline V gene data show CDR1 as SGHRS and CDR2 as YFSETQ. The CDR3 is 10 amino acids. The V end was cut by 8 bases, the J end by 1 base, with 4 bases between. The CDR3 DNA reads TGCGCCAGACAATCCTACGAGCAGTACTTC. Amino acids: CARQSYEQYF.

The CDR3 region is CASSLEGASDEKLFF. The CDR3 coding sequence is TGCGCCAGCAGCTTAGAGGGGGCATCAGATGAAAAACTGTTTTTT. This chain joins TRBV5-1 and TRBJ1-4; 7 bases match TRBD1. The CDR3 loop spans 15 amino acids. Germline CDR1 SGHRS, CDR2 YFSETQ. Trimming took 2 bases from V and 6 from J; bases not matched to a gene: 7.

V usage is TRBV4-2 and J usage is TRBJ2-7; D gene unclear. V was clipped by 1 base and J by 2 bases, with 12 bases between them. The CDR3 has 15 residues. Germline V gene data show CDR1 as LGHNA and CDR2 as YNFKEQ. CDR3 in amino acids: CASSQGSTAPYEQYF. CDR3 sequence (DNA): TGTGCCAGCAGCCAAGGATCAACCGCCCCCTACGAGCAGTACTTC.

The chain links TRBV27 to TRBJ2-7; possibly TRBD1 for D (6 bases). Germline V lookup: CDR1 MNHEY, CDR2 SMNVEV (reference sequence). This CDR3 is built from 14 residues. Trimming pared 5 bases from V and 6 bases from J, leaving 17 bases between. CDR3 sequence (DNA): TGTGCCAGCAGTACCTCAGGGGCCCGACGCGAGCAGTACTTC. Amino acid sequence: CASSTSGARREQYF.

Only one count was recorded for this clone. Different DNA sequences within this sample yield the same CDR3. This chain connects TRBV30 to TRBJ2-3; D gene uncertain. This CDR3 is 13 amino acids long. Trimming cost V 0 bases and J 0 bases, with 4 bases left between them. Germline CDR1 GTSNPN, CDR2 SVGIG (reference sequence). CDR3 in amino acids: CAWSVGSTDTQYF. The CDR3 DNA reads TGTGCCTGGAGTGTAGGCAGCACAGATACGCAGTATTTT.

This chain uses TRBV4-3 with TRBJ1-4; no definite D call. Trimming took 0 bases from V and 4 from J, leaving 9 bases between them. Germline CDR1 is LGHNA and CDR2 is YSLEER. The CDR3 is made up of 15 amino acids. The CDR3 here is CASSQDTSNNEKLFF. The CDR3 DNA is TGCGCCAGCAGCCAAGATACGTCGAATAATGAAAAACTGTTTTTT.

The chain joins TRBV9 to TRBJ1-3, with TRBD1 as a possible D gene (6 bases). This CDR3 contains 15 residues. Germline-derived CDR1 and CDR2 are SGDLS and YYNGEE. Trimming stripped 4 bases from V and 0 bases from J, with 11 bases between. CDR3 coding DNA: TGTGCCAGCAGCTTGGACAGCTTCTCTGGAAACACCATATATTTT. It is translated as CASSLDSFSGNTIYF.